Shown below are 12 T cell receptor beta chains from a single sample sequenced in a study of T cell responses to AZD1222 COVID-19 vaccine. TCRdb's table, derived via immunoSEQ multiplex PCR, lists solely in-frame clones and lacks some. The sample has approximately 110,000 clones, roughly nine tenths seen once. The sequencing used peripheral blood, collected on day 0 of AZD1222 vaccination. The receptors come from an adult in good health.

The chain employs TRBV14 and TRBJ2-6; D possibly corresponds to TRBD2 (5 bases). The germline gives CDR1 SGHDN, CDR2 FVKESK. The CDR3 totals 17 residues. The V end was cut by 5 bases, the J end by 3 bases, with 17 bases between. The CDR3 nucleotides read TGTGCCAGCAGCTCCGGTGGACTCTGGGTTGGGGCCAACGTCCTGACTTTC. Residues: CASSSGGLWVGANVLTF.

The chain links TRBV2 to TRBJ2-1, with unresolved D. Germline CDR1 and CDR2: SNHLY and FYNNEI. V lost 7 bases, J lost 0 bases, and 13 bases lay in between. The CDR3 length is 15 residues. CDR3 coding DNA: TGTGCCAGCACCGCCCGGACGGGCTCCTACAATGAGCAGTTCTTC. Its protein product is CASTARTGSYNEQFF.

The genes are TRBV7-7 and TRBJ2-7; 9 nucleotides agree with TRBD1. The germline CDR1 and CDR2 sequences are SSHAT and FNYEAQ (reference sequence). The V gene end was trimmed by 5 bases and the J gene end by 6 bases; junction bases not matched to a gene: 5. CDR3 length: 13 amino acids. The CDR3 coding sequence is TGTGCCAGCAGCCTTGACAGGGGGGCCGAGCAGTACTTC. Its protein is CASSLDRGAEQYF. The full variable domain, with the rest looked up from reference TRBV7-7 and TRBJ2-7, is GAGVSQSPRYKVTKRGQDVTLRCDPISSHATLYWYQQALGQGPEFLTYFNYEAQPDKSGLPSDRFSAERPEGSISTLTIQRTEQRDSAMYRCASSLDRGAEQYFGPGTRLTVT.

The chain couples TRBV4-2 to TRBJ1-3; D gene ambiguous. The germline gives CDR1 LGHNA, CDR2 YNFKEQ. The CDR3 has 16 amino acids. V was clipped by 1 base and J by 1 base, with 11 bases between them. CDR3 region: CASSQGATESGNTIYF. In DNA form, the CDR3 reads TGTGCCAGCAGCCAAGGCGCGACGGAGTCTGGAAACACCATATATTTT.

The rearrangement links TRBV7-2 to TRBJ2-5; perhaps TRBD2 as D (6 bases). V dropped 7 bases and J dropped 1 base, with 10 bases sitting between them. The germline CDR1 and CDR2 sequences are SGHTA and FQGNSA. The CDR3 has 13 amino acids. The CDR3 spells CASKAGPQETQYF. In DNA, the CDR3 is TGTGCCAGCAAGGCGGGGCCCCAAGAGACCCAGTACTTC.

This chain joins TRBV6-5 and TRBJ2-7, with D possibly being TRBD2 (6 bases). Trimming took off 4 bases at V and 3 bases at J, with 16 bases between the two ends. The CDR3 sequence is 15 residues long. Germline-derived CDR1 and CDR2 are MNHEY and SVGAGI. CDR3 bases: TGTGCCAGCAGTTCCCCGGCGGGGAGCGACTACGAGCAGTACTTC. Amino acid sequence: CASSSPAGSDYEQYF.

This clone was seen just once. The rearrangement uses TRBV4-3 and TRBJ1-3, with a weak D call TRBD1 (6 bases). The germline CDR1 and CDR2 sequences are LGHNA and YSLEER. Trimming took off 1 base at V and 0 bases at J, with 10 bases between the two ends. This CDR3 comprises 16 residues. CDR3 nucleotides: TGCGCCAGCAGCCAAGCGGGGGCACTCTCTGGAAACACCATATATTTT. It specifies CASSQAGALSGNTIYF.

The chain couples TRBV3-1 (or the pseudogene TRBV3-2) to TRBJ1-1, with no clear D. Trimming removed 0 bases from V and 4 bases from J, with 6 bases in between. The germline V gene has CDR1 LGHDT and CDR2 YNNKEL (reference sequence). This CDR3 is 13 amino acids long. The CDR3 coding sequence is TGTGCCAGCAGCCAAGATACGAGCACTGAAGCTTTCTTT. Protein sequence: CASSQDTSTEAFF.

A single count supports this clone. The chain has TRBV9 and TRBJ1-2, with 7 nucleotides matching TRBD1. Germline trimming cut 3 bases from V and 6 bases from J; bases unmatched to any gene: 8. CDR1 is SGDLS and CDR2 is YYNGEE in the germline V gene. The CDR3 is 14 residues long. The CDR3 DNA is TGTGCCAGCAGCGCGACAGGGTCGATTGATGGCTACACCTTC. Its translation: CASSATGSIDGYTF.

This chain joins TRBV27 and TRBJ1-2; 7 bases match TRBD1. Losses at the gene ends were 6 bases for V and 5 bases for J; bases not matched to a gene: 6. The CDR3 extends over 13 amino acids. The germline V gene encodes CDR1 MNHEY and CDR2 SMNVEV (reference sequence). This CDR3 is CASSPPTGYGYTF. The CDR3 region has the DNA TGTGCCAGCAGCCCCCCGACAGGGTATGGCTACACCTTC.

V and J are TRBV2 and TRBJ2-7; D is undetermined. Germline loops: CDR1 SNHLY, CDR2 FYNNEI. Deletions cut 1 base from V and 0 bases from J, with 4 bases between. There are 13 residues in the CDR3. CDR3 protein: CASSEDFSYEQYF. The CDR3 nucleotides read TGTGCCAGCAGTGAAGACTTCTCCTACGAGCAGTACTTC.

The chain couples TRBV11-1 to TRBJ2-1; D not resolved. V lost 1 base, J lost 5 bases, and 9 bases lay in between. This CDR3 spans 14 amino acids. Germline values: CDR1 SGHAT, CDR2 FQDESV (reference sequence). CDR3 sequence reads: CASSLESADNEQFF. In nucleotides, the CDR3 is TGTGCCAGCAGCTTAGAATCGGCAGACAATGAGCAGTTCTTC.